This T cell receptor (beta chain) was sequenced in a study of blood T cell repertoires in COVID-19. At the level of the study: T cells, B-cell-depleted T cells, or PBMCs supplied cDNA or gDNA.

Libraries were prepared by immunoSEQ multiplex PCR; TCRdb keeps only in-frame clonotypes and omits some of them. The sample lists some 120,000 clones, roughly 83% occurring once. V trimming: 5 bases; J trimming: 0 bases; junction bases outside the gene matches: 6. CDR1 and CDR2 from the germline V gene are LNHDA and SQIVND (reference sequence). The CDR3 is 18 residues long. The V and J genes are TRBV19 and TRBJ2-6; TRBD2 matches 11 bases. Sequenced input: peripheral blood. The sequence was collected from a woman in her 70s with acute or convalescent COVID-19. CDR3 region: CASSQRLAGISGANVLTF. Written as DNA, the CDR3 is TGTGCCAGTAGTCAACGACTAGCGGGGATCTCTGGGGCCAACGTCCTGACTTTC.